Following are 11 T cell receptor beta chains from one sample sequenced in a study of metastatic and nonmetastatic thyroid tumors. TCRdb redid the clone calls on the PCR reads using MiXCR. The sample lists roughly 5,200 clones; 25% to 35% were seen once. Until they underwent thyroid surgery, no patient had received any treatment. Sequencing was carried out using adjacent normal tissue. These receptors all stem from a female donor with papillary thyroid cancer or a benign thyroid nodule (not recorded which). Some clones in this sample may be carry-over from other donors' samples.

This clone was seen a few times. The identical CDR3 is also encoded by other nucleotide sequences in the sample. The chain carries TRBV20-1 and TRBJ1-2; 7 nucleotides line up with TRBD1. Germline assignment: CDR1 DFQATT and CDR2 SNEGSKA (reference sequence). The ends lost 0 bases at V and 4 bases at J; junction bases unmatched: 14. CDR3 size: 17 residues. CDR3 DNA: TGCAGTGCTAGAGATGGTACAGGGGCAGGGGGTAGCTATGGCTACACCTTC. Its protein product is CSARDGTGAGGSYGYTF.

The table lists this clone with a few counts. The V and J genes are TRBV28 and TRBJ1-1; no clear D gene. The CDR3 is made up of 11 amino acids. V was pared by 3 bases and J by 6 bases, with 5 bases between. Germline V gives CDR1 MDHEN, CDR2 SYDVKM. CDR3 bases: TGTGCCAGCAGTTTCCAGGCTGAAGCTTTCTTT. Translation: CASSFQAEAFF.

A remark on this clone: A much larger clone sits a single nucleotide away, making a read error possible. The chain employs TRBV27 and TRBJ2-5; 11 positions match TRBD2. CDR3 length: 17 amino acids. In germline, CDR1 is MNHEY, CDR2 SMNVEV (reference sequence). The CDR3 reads CTSSTRLAGPLQETQYF. The CDR3 region has the DNA TGTACCAGCAGTACCCGACTAGCGGGACCCCTCCAAGAGACCCAGTACTTC.

The chain couples TRBV15 to TRBJ2-7; tentatively, D is TRBD2 (6 bases). V was pared by 0 bases and J by 3 bases, with 12 bases between. Germline V gene sequence: CDR1 LNHNV, CDR2 YYDKDF (reference sequence). This CDR3 has 15 residues. The CDR3 reads CATSRDRRAGYEQYF. In DNA, the CDR3 is TGTGCCACCAGCAGAGATAGGAGGGCCGGCTACGAGCAGTACTTC.

The rearrangement links TRBV10-1 to TRBJ2-3, with a tentative D call TRBD1 (6 bases). The CDR3 is 16 residues long. V was trimmed by 2 bases and J by 3 bases, leaving 15 bases between them. Germline loops: CDR1 WNHNN, CDR2 SYGVQD (reference sequence). The CDR3 DNA follows: TGCGCCAGCAGTGAGAGTACCGGGACACCGACAGATACGCAGTATTTT. This translates into CASSESTGTPTDTQYF.

This clone was recorded at least ten times. The chain links TRBV12-3 or TRBV12-4 to TRBJ2-3; 9 bases fit TRBD2. This CDR3 has 14 residues. The ends lost 6 bases at V and 5 bases at J; junction bases unmatched: 6. The CDR3 protein is CASRAGGPVDTQYF. CDR3 DNA: TGTGCCAGCAGGGCGGGAGGGCCGGTAGATACGCAGTATTTT.

The chain uses TRBV6-4 and TRBJ1-2; D unresolved. Germline CDR1 MRHNA, CDR2 SNTAGT. This CDR3 contains 14 residues. V gave up 0 bases and J gave up 8 bases, with 13 bases separating them. This CDR3 is CASSDSKRAGGYTF. CDR3 DNA: TGTGCCAGCAGTGACTCGAAAAGGGCTGGCGGCTACACCTTC.

This clone appeared a few times. The V call is TRBV13, the J call TRBJ2-1; TRBD1 agrees at 8 bases. Trimming removed 3 bases from V and 16 bases from J; junction bases left unmatched: 5. This CDR3 comprises 11 residues. Germline loops: CDR1 PRHDT, CDR2 FYEKMQ (reference sequence). The CDR3 here is CASSLGQGAFF. Here the CDR3 DNA reads TGTGCCAGCAGCTTGGGGCAGGGGGCATTCTTC.

This clone was found many times. CDR3 sequence (DNA): TGCAGCGTTTCTGGGACAGTTCGTCTTTCAGCTACGCAGTATTTT. Translating gives CSVSGTVRLSATQYF. The V and J genes are TRBV29-1 and TRBJ2-3, with TRBD1 identical over 7 bases. This CDR3 has 15 amino acids. Trimming at V came to 5 bases and at J to 8 bases, leaving 16 bases not matched to a gene. Germline CDR1 and CDR2: SQVTM and ANQGSEA.

This clone came up a few times. A much larger clone differs by one base, so this may be a read error. V and J are TRBV10-1 and TRBJ2-3; 7 bases map to TRBD1. Germline CDR1 reads WNHNN; CDR2 reads SYGVQD (reference sequence). The ends lost 3 bases at V and 3 bases at J; junction bases unmatched: 6. This CDR3 contains 15 residues. The CDR3 nucleotides read TGCGCCAGCAGTGAAGCAGGGGGTAGAACAGATACGCAGTATTTT. It is translated as CASSEAGGRTDTQYF.

This chain links TRBV13 with TRBJ2-7; D call uncertain. Germline assignment: CDR1 PRHDT and CDR2 FYEKMQ (reference sequence). Trimming removed 3 bases from V and 3 bases from J, with 12 bases in between. There are 14 residues in the CDR3. CDR3 protein: CASSFYGQSYEQYF. The CDR3 DNA sequence: TGTGCCAGCAGCTTTTACGGCCAGAGCTACGAGCAGTACTTC. Complete variable domain (other parts from reference TRBV13 and TRBJ2-7): AAGVIQSPRHLIKEKRETATLKCYPIPRHDTVYWYQQGPGQDPQFLISFYEKMQSDKGSIPDRFSAQQFSDYHSELNMSSLELGDSALYFCASSFYGQSYEQYFGPGTRLTVT.